One and the same sample provided the 24 T cell receptor beta chains below, sequenced in a study of T cell repertoires in cytomegalovirus infection (dated 2019 in TCRdb). Sequencing was performed on an Illumina HiSeq 1500. The public sequencing data were trimmed at Q25 with fastp and processed into clonotypes with MiXCR by TCRdb, which kept only in-frame beta chains. Rows with a matching CDR3 protein are joined into one entry that keeps the most common DNA and genes. The sample table lists approximately 550,000 distinct CDR3 sequences, 15% to 20% of them with a count of one. Clones ranked in the top ten supply roughly a quarter of the sample. The specimen sequenced was CD8+ T cells from PBMCs. These receptors came from a human donor in good health (CMV status not recorded). Some clones in this sample may be carry-over from other donors' samples.

This clonotype was counted many times. The chain joins TRBV27 to TRBJ2-7, with D possibly TRBD2 on 7 matching bases. The CDR3 loop spans 14 amino acids. Germline lookup yields CDR1 MNHEY and CDR2 SMNVEV (reference sequence). Trimming took 3 bases from V and 3 from J, leaving 12 bases between them. The CDR3 spells CASSFGGGYYEQYF. CDR3 DNA sequence: TGTGCCAGCAGTTTCGGCGGGGGCTACTACGAGCAGTACTTC.

This clonotype was recorded many times. The chain couples TRBV7-6 to TRBJ1-3; D unclear. The CDR3 is made up of 15 amino acids. Trimming removed 2 bases from V and 3 bases from J, with 11 bases in between. CDR1 and CDR2 (germline): SGHVS, FNYEAQ. CDR3 in amino acids: CASSLRGIGGNTIYF. The CDR3 DNA follows: TGTGCCAGCAGCTTACGAGGCATAGGTGGAAACACCATATATTTT. Drawing the rest from reference TRBV7-6 and TRBJ1-3, the complete variable domain is GAGVSQSPRYKVTKRGQDVALRCDPISGHVSLYWYRQALGQGPEFLTYFNYEAQQDKSGLPNDRFSAERPEGSISTLTIQRTEQRDSAMYRCASSLRGIGGNTIYFGEGSWLTVV.

This clonotype showed up just a few times. This chain connects TRBV4-1 to TRBJ2-1; the D gene is possibly TRBD2 (6 bases). V gave up 4 bases and J gave up 6 bases, with 16 bases separating them. The germline V gene encodes CDR1 MGHRA and CDR2 YSYEKL. This CDR3 contains 15 residues. The CDR3 loop reads CASSPKTLASNEQFF. The CDR3 coding sequence is TGCGCCAGCAGCCCTAAAACTCTAGCGTCCAATGAGCAGTTCTTC.

This clonotype was counted ten times or more. The chain is built from TRBV7-2 and TRBJ1-5; the D gene is possibly TRBD1 (6 bases). The CDR3 length is 15 residues. Trimming took 5 bases from V and 2 from J, leaving 13 bases between them. From germline, CDR1 is SGHTA and CDR2 FQGNSA. The CDR3 DNA reads as TGTGCCAGCAGCGCGAACAGGGTTCGCAATCAGCCCCAGCATTTT. Translated: CASSANRVRNQPQHF. The full variable domain, its missing parts supplied by reference TRBV7-2 and TRBJ1-5, is GAGVSQSPSNKVTEKGKDVELRCDPISGHTALYWYRQSLGQGLEFLIYFQGNSAPDKSGLPSDRFSAERTGGSVSTLTIQRTQQEDSAVYLCASSANRVRNQPQHFGDGTRLSIL.

There are many counts of this clonotype. J is TRBJ2-1 and V is TRBV11-2; 11 nucleotides align to TRBD2. Germline lookup yields CDR1 SGHAT and CDR2 FQNNGV. The CDR3 runs 17 residues. V shed 1 base, J shed 9 bases, and the junction held 11 bases outside the gene matches. The CDR3 reads CASSLVGSGGASAEQFF. In DNA form, the CDR3 reads TGTGCCAGCAGCTTAGTAGGTAGCGGGGGGGCCTCCGCTGAGCAGTTCTTC.

There are many counts of this clonotype. The chain links TRBV11-2 to TRBJ2-1, with TRBD2 matching 7 bases. This CDR3 has 17 residues. Germline V gives CDR1 SGHAT, CDR2 FQNNGV. V lost 6 bases to trimming and J lost 12 bases; unmatched junction nucleotides: 23. The CDR3 bases are TGTGCCAGCAGTGGGGATATTAGGGCGGGAGAGGTCTGGCGGCAGTTCTTC. It is translated as CASSGDIRAGEVWRQFF.

As concerns this clonotype: As the CDR3 is not closed by the conserved phenylalanine or tryptophan, this likely results from a read error. The chain combines TRBV27 with TRBJ2-5; TRBD1 aligns across 7 bases. Germline CDR1 and CDR2: MNHEY and SMNVEV (reference sequence). The CDR3 loop spans 18 amino acids. The trim removed 5 bases at V and 4 bases at J, leaving 19 bases unmatched. The CDR3 nucleotides read TGTGCCAGCAGTCTCTTGCTCGTTTATAGGGGGCGGGTAGAGACCCAGTACTTA. Encoded protein: CASSLLLVYRGRVETQYL.

This clonotype showed up just a few times. The V call is TRBV7-9, the J call TRBJ1-2, with D possibly TRBD1 on 6 matching bases. This CDR3 has 15 amino acids. The germline V and J ends were trimmed by 7 bases and 6 bases, with 21 bases remaining between them. CDR1 and CDR2 from the germline V gene are SEHNR and FQNEAQ (reference sequence). The CDR3 DNA reads TGTGCCAGCACGACCGGGGGCGGTACGTTACATGGCTACACCTTC. Its protein is CASTTGGGTLHGYTF.

This chain joins TRBV11-2 and TRBJ2-1; 7 bases map to TRBD2. Germline assignment: CDR1 SGHAT and CDR2 FQNNGV. The CDR3 totals 13 residues. Trimming cost V 3 bases and J 9 bases; bases outside gene matches: 5. Written as DNA, the CDR3 is TGTGCCAGCAGCTTGGACCTAGCGGTTGAGCAGTTCTTC. Its translation is CASSLDLAVEQFF.

The V and J genes are TRBV7-9 and TRBJ2-6; TRBD1 agrees at 10 bases. Germline CDR1 SEHNR, CDR2 FQNEAQ (reference sequence). The CDR3 spans 16 residues. Germline trimming cut 5 bases from V and 2 bases from J; bases unmatched to any gene: 3. CDR3 residues: CASSQTGGPGANVLTF. CDR3 nucleotides: TGTGCCAGCAGCCAGACAGGGGGCCCTGGGGCCAACGTCCTGACTTTC.

This clonotype has just a few counts. V gene TRBV19 combines with J gene TRBJ2-5; TRBD2 agrees at 16 bases. CDR3 length equals 16 residues. Trimming cost V 4 bases and J 4 bases; bases outside gene matches: 3. Germline-derived CDR1 and CDR2 are LNHDA and SQIVND (reference sequence). The CDR3 DNA reads TGTGCCAGTAGTACGGGACTAGCGGGGGGGCGAGAGACCCAGTACTTC. Its protein is CASSTGLAGGRETQYF.

The rearrangement links TRBV2 to TRBJ1-1; D is perhaps TRBD1 (5 bases). V was cut by 2 bases and J by 0 bases, with 16 bases left in between. Germline assignment: CDR1 SNHLY and CDR2 FYNNEI. The CDR3 sequence is 17 residues long. Here the CDR3 DNA reads TGTGCCAGCAGTGAAATCCCTGGGGGTAACCTGAACACTGAAGCTTTCTTT. It encodes CASSEIPGGNLNTEAFF.

Ten or more counts support this clonotype. The chain is built from TRBV6-5 and TRBJ2-1; D is perhaps TRBD2 (6 bases). This CDR3 has 15 residues. V lost 4 bases and J lost 7, with 17 bases in between. CDR1 and CDR2 (germline): MNHEY, SVGAGI. The CDR3 sequence is CASSSAGIYQNEQFF. As DNA, the CDR3 is TGTGCCAGCAGTTCCGCGGGGATATATCAAAATGAGCAGTTCTTC.

In its sample, this clonotype was seen a few times. J is TRBJ2-1 and V is TRBV20-1, with D possibly being TRBD2 (6 bases). Per germline, CDR1 DFQATT and CDR2 SNEGSKA (reference sequence). This CDR3 has 13 amino acids. Trimming pared 6 bases from V and 0 bases from J, leaving 9 bases between. The CDR3 nucleotides read TGCAGTGCCGGGACTGGCTCCTACAATGAGCAGTTCTTC. It encodes CSAGTGSYNEQFF.

J is TRBJ1-4 and V is TRBV5-6; the match to TRBD1 covers 9 bases. Germline CDR1 SGHDT, CDR2 YYEEEE. The V segment lost 3 bases and the J segment 4 bases; nucleotides outside the gene matches: 7. The CDR3 runs 16 residues. The CDR3 DNA follows: TGTGCCAGCAGCTACGCCAGGACAGGGGTTAATGAAAAACTGTTTTTT. It yields the protein CASSYARTGVNEKLFF.

The rearrangement links TRBV19 to TRBJ2-5; perhaps TRBD2 as D (6 bases). The length of the CDR3 is 15 residues. Germline CDR1 is LNHDA and CDR2 is SQIVND (reference sequence). V was cut by 6 bases and J by 0 bases, with 14 bases left in between. CDR3 in amino acids: CASRQLGGHQETQYF. The CDR3 region has the DNA TGTGCCAGTAGACAACTAGGAGGGCACCAAGAGACCCAGTACTTC. The whole variable domain, filled in from reference TRBV19 and TRBJ2-5, reads DGGITQSPKYLFRKEGQNVTLSCEQNLNHDAMYWYRQDPGQGLRLIYYSQIVNDFQKGDIAEGYSVSREKKESFPLTVTSAQKNPTAFYLCASRQLGGHQETQYFGPGTRLLVL.

The J gene is TRBJ2-3, the V gene TRBV7-9; D is undetermined. The V gene lost 5 bases and the J gene lost 14 bases, with 20 bases spanning the gap. The CDR3 runs to 13 residues. CDR1 is SEHNR and CDR2 is FQNEAQ in the germline V gene (reference sequence). DNA for the CDR3: TGTGCCAGCAGCGATACCGTAGAGCCTTTAAGGTATTTT. This encodes CASSDTVEPLRYF.

The CDR3 region is CASGPGSTDTQYF. The CDR3 DNA reads as TGTGCTAGTGGCCCAGGGAGCACAGATACGCAGTATTTT. The chain is built from TRBV12-5 and TRBJ2-3; tentative D call: TRBD1 (5 bases). The CDR3 is made up of 13 amino acids. V was trimmed by 6 bases and J by 0 bases, leaving 7 bases between them. Germline assignment: CDR1 LGHNT and CDR2 FRNRAP.

The chain employs TRBV5-1 and TRBJ2-1; D gene unclear. CDR1 is SGHRS and CDR2 is YFSETQ in the germline V gene. This CDR3 comprises 12 residues. V lost 2 bases and J 8 bases, leaving 8 bases between the germline ends. This CDR3 reads CASSFKSHEQFF. CDR3 DNA: TGCGCCAGCAGCTTTAAGAGCCATGAGCAGTTCTTC.

This clonotype showed up many times. The V gene is TRBV7-3, the J gene TRBJ2-6, with D unresolved. The CDR3 has 15 amino acids. The V end lost 4 bases, the J end lost 3 bases, and 10 bases lay between the germline ends. Germline V gene sequence: CDR1 SGHTA, CDR2 FQGTGA. CDR3 sequence: CASSSGRGGANVLTF. CDR3 sequence (DNA): TGTGCCAGCAGCTCCGGTCGTGGTGGGGCCAACGTCCTGACTTTC.

This clonotype was found a few times. CDR3 sequence (DNA): TGTGCCACAAGAGACAGGGGCACTGAAGCTTTCTTT. It yields the protein CATRDRGTEAFF. The chain recombines TRBV15 with TRBJ1-1, with 8 bases identical to TRBD1. Germline trimming cut 9 bases from V and 4 bases from J; bases unmatched to any gene: 4. The CDR3 is 12 amino acids. Germline V gene data show CDR1 as LNHNV and CDR2 as YYDKDF (reference sequence).

This clonotype has at least ten counts. V and J are TRBV19 and TRBJ2-7; D may be TRBD1 or TRBD2 (5 bases each). Trimming stripped 5 bases from V and 0 bases from J, with 11 bases between. Germline loops: CDR1 LNHDA, CDR2 SQIVND (reference sequence). CDR3 size: 14 residues. In DNA form, the CDR3 reads TGTGCCAGTAGTTGGGACCTGGGCTCCTACGAGCAGTACTTC. Translating gives CASSWDLGSYEQYF.

There are many counts of this clonotype. The chain is built from TRBV7-2 and TRBJ2-7; D possibly corresponds to TRBD2 (5 bases). Trimming took off 5 bases at V and 0 bases at J, with 14 bases between the two ends. The CDR3 totals 15 residues. In germline, CDR1 is SGHTA, CDR2 FQGNSA. In DNA form, the CDR3 reads TGTGCCAGCAGCACGGACTCAACTTTCTCCTACGAGCAGTACTTC. Translation gives CASSTDSTFSYEQYF.

This clonotype appeared a few times. The CDR3 region is CASSRGRNTGELFF. DNA of the CDR3: TGTGCCAGCAGTCGGGGGAGGAACACCGGGGAGCTGTTTTTT. The chain recombines TRBV6-6 with TRBJ2-2, with D possibly matching TRBD2 (6 bases). The CDR3 has 14 residues. The germline CDR1 and CDR2 sequences are MNHNY and SVGAGI (reference sequence). Deletions cut 5 bases from V and 1 base from J, with 8 bases between.